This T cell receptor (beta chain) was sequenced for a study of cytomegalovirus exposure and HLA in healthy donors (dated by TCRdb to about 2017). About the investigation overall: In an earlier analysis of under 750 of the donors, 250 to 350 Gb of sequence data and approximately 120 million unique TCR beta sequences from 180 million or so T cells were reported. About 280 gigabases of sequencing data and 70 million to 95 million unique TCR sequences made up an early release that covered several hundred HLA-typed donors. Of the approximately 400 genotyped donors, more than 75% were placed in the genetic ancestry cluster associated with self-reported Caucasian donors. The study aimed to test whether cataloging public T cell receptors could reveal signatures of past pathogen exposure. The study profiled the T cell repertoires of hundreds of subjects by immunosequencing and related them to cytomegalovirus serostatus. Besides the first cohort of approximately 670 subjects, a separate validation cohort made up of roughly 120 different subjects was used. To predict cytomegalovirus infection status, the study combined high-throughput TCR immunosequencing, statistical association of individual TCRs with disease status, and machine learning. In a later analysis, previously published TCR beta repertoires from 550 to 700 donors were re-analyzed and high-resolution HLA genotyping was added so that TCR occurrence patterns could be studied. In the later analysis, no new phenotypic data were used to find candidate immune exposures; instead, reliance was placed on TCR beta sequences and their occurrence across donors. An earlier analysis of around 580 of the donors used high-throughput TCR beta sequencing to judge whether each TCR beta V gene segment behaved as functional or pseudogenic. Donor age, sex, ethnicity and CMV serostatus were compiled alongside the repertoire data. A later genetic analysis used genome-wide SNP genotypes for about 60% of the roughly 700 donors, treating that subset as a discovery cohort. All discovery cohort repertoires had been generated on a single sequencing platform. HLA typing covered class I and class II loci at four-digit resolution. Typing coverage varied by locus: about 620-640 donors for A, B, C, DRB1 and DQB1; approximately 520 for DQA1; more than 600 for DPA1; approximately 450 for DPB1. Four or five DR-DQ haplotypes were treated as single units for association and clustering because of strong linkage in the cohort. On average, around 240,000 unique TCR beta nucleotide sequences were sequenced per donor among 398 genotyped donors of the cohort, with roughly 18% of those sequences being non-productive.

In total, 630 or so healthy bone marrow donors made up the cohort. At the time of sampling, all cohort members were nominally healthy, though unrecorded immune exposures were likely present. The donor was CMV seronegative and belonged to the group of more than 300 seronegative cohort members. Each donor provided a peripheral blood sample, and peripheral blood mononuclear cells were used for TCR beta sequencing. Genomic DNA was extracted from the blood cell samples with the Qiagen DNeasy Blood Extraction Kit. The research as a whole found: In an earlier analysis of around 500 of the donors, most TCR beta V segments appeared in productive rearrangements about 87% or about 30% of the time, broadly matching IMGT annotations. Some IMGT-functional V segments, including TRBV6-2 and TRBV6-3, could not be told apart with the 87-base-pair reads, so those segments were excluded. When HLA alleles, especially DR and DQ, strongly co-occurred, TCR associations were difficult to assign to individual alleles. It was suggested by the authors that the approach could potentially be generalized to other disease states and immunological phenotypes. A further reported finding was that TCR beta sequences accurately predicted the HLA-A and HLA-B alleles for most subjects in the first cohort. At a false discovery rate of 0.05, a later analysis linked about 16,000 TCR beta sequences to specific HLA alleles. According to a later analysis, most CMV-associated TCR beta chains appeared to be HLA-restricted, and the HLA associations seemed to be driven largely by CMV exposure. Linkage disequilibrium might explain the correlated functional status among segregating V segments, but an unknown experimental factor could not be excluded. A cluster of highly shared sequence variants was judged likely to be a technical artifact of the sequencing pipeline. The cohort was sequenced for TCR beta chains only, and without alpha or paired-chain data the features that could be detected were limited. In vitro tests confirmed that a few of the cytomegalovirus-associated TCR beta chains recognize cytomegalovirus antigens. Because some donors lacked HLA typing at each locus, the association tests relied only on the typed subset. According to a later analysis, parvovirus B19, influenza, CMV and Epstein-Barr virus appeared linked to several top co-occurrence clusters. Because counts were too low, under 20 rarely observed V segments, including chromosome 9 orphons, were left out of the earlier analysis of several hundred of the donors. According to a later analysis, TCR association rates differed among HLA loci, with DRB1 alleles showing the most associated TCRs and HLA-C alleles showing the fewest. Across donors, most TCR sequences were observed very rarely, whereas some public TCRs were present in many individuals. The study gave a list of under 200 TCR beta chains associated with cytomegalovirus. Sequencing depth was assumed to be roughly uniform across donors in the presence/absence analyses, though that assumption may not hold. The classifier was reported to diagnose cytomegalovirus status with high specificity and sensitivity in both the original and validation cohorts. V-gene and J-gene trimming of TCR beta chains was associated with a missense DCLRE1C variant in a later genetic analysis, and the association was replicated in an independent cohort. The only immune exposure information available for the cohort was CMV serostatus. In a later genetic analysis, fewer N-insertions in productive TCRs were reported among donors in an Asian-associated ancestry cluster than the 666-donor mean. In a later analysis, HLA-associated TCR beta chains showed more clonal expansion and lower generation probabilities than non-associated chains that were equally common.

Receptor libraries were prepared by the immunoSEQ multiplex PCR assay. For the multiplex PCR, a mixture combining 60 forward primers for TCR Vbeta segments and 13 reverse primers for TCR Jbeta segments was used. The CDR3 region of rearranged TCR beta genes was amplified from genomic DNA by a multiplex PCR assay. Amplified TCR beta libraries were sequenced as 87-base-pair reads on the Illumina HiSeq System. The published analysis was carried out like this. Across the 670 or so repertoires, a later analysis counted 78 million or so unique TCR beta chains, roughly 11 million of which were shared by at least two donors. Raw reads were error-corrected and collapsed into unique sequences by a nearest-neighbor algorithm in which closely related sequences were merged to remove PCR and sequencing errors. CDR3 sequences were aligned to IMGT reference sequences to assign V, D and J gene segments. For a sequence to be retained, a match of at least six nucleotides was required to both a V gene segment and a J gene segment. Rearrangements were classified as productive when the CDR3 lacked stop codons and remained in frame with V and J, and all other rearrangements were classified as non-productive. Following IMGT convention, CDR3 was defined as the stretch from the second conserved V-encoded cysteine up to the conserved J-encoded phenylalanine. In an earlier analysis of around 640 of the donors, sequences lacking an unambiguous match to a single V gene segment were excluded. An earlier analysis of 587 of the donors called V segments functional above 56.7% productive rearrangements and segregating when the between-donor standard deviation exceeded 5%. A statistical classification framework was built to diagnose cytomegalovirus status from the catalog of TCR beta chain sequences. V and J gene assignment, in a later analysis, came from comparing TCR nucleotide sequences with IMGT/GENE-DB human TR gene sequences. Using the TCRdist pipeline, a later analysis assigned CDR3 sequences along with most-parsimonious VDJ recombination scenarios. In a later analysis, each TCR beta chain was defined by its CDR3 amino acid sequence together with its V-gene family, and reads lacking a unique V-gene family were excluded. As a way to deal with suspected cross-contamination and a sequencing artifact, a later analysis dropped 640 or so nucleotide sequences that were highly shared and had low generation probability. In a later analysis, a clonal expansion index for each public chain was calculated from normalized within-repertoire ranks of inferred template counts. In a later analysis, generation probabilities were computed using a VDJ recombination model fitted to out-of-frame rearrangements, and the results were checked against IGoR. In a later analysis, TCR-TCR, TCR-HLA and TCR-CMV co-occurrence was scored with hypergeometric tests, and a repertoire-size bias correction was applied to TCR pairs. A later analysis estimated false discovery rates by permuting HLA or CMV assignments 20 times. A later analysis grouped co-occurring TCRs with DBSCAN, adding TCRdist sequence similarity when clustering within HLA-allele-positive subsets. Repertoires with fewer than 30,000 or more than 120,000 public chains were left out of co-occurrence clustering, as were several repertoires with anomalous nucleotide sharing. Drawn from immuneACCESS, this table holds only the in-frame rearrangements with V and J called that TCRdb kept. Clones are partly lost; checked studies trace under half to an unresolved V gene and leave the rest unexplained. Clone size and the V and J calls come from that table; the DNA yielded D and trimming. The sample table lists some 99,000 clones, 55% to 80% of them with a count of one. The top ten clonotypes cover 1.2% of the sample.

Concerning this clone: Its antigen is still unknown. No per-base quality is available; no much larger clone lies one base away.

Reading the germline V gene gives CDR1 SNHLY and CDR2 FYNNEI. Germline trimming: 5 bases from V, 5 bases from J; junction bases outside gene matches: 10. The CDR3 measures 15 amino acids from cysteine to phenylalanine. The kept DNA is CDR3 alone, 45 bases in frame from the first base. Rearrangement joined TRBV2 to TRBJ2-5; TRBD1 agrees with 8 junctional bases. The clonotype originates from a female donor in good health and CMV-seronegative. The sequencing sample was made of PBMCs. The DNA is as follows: TGTGCCAGCAGTAAAAACAGGGGGAATCGGGAGACCCAGTACTTC. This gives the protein CASSKNRGNRETQYF.